This T cell receptor (beta chain) was recorded in a study of cytomegalovirus exposure and HLA in healthy donors. Study outcomes and limitations: Most CMV-associated TCR beta chains appeared HLA-restricted in a later analysis. Altogether, about 160 TCR beta chains were recorded as cytomegalovirus-associated.

As for this clone: As yet, its antigen is unknown.

The CDR3 has 14 residues. CDR1 is SQVTM and CDR2 is ANQGSEA in the germline V gene. Trimming cost V 5 bases and J 2 bases, with 13 bases left between them. Each donor's status was that of a healthy bone marrow donor. Though nominally healthy at sampling, donors likely had unrecorded immune exposures. Amplification used 60 Vbeta primers and 13 Jbeta primers. Repertoires were generated with immunoSEQ multiplex PCR, while TCRdb's copy carries only in-frame clones and drops some. The sample includes around 130,000 clones, around 80% of them seen just once. V is TRBV29-1 and J is TRBJ2-1; possible D gene TRBD2, 5 bases. The clonotype originates from a man aged 30-40 years in good health and CMV-seronegative. Sample: PBMCs. CDR3 in DNA: TGCAGCGTTCCGGACTTCAGTCCCTACAATGAGCAGTTCTTC. It translates to CSVPDFSPYNEQFF.